These T cell receptor beta chains were read from a single sample in a study of human T cells and chemical hapten exposure. TCRdb reprocessed the RACE reads via MiXCR and lists one record per CDR3 protein. This sample carries some 81,000 distinct CDR3 sequences, 8.5% to 10% of them seen once, and the ten largest clones take around 1.7%. Sequencing was performed on whole blood. Receptor source: a female donor in good health. Some clones in this sample may be carry-over from other donors' samples. Both conserved end residues are part of each CDR3. The order of the fields is clone size, V gene, J gene, D gene, CDR3 DNA, CDR3 protein. D genes are given only for firm matches. Size is omitted from some rows. Given values are once, few, many or a class for expanded clones.

abundance: few; v_gene: TRBV7-9; j_gene: TRBJ1-3; d_gene: .; CDR3nt: TGTGCCAGCAGCCCCGAAACCGGGACCAACTCTGGAAACACCATATATTTT; CDR3aa: CASSPETGTNSGNTIYF
abundance: .; v_gene: TRBV7-2; j_gene: TRBJ1-1; d_gene: .; CDR3nt: TGTGCCAGCAGCTCAGGATCGAACACTGAAGCTTTCTTT; CDR3aa: CASSSGSNTEAFF
abundance: .; v_gene: TRBV7-9; j_gene: TRBJ1-6; d_gene: .; CDR3nt: TGTGCCAGCAGCTTAGTTCGGTGGCAGGAGGAGAATTCACCCCTCCACTTT; CDR3aa: CASSLVRWQEENSPLHF
abundance: .; v_gene: TRBV4-1; j_gene: TRBJ2-3; d_gene: .; CDR3nt: TGCGCCAGCAGCCAAGAAGAGATGTTGTTCGCAGATACGCAGTATTTT; CDR3aa: CASSQEEMLFADTQYF
abundance: many; v_gene: TRBV2; j_gene: TRBJ1-1; d_gene: .; CDR3nt: TGTGCCAGCTGCAATATGCAGGGGCGAGGGAACACTGAAGCTTTCTTT; CDR3aa: CASCNMQGRGNTEAFF
abundance: many; v_gene: TRBV27; j_gene: TRBJ2-7; d_gene: TRBD1; CDR3nt: TGTGCCACCCAACGCCTGGACAGGGACGACGAGCAGTACTTC; CDR3aa: CATQRLDRDDEQYF
abundance: few; v_gene: TRBV12-3/TRBV12-4; j_gene: TRBJ1-2; d_gene: .; CDR3nt: TGTGCCAGCAGTTTCCAAGGCGACTATGGCTACACCTTC; CDR3aa: CASSFQGDYGYTF
abundance: many; v_gene: TRBV20-1; j_gene: TRBJ1-1; d_gene: TRBD1; CDR3nt: TGCAGTGCTAGAGATCATATCAGGGGGTCGGGAGCAGGGGGCGAGGGCACTGAAGCTTTCTTT; CDR3aa: CSARDHIRGSGAGGEGTEAFF
abundance: few; v_gene: TRBV5-6; j_gene: TRBJ1-4; d_gene: .; CDR3nt: TGTGCCAGCAGCTTTCGGGGGGGTTATGAAAAACTGTTTTTT; CDR3aa: CASSFRGGYEKLFF
abundance: .; v_gene: TRBV3-1; j_gene: TRBJ1-2; d_gene: TRBD1; CDR3nt: TGTGCCAGCAGCCCCTCCGGGACAGCGAACTATGGCTACACCTTC; CDR3aa: CASSPSGTANYGYTF
abundance: many; v_gene: TRBV7-2; j_gene: TRBJ1-2; d_gene: TRBD1; CDR3nt: TGTGCCAGCAGCTTTCCACAGGGGTATGGCTACACCTTC; CDR3aa: CASSFPQGYGYTF
abundance: few; v_gene: TRBV12-3/TRBV12-4; j_gene: TRBJ2-7; d_gene: .; CDR3nt: TGTGCCAGCAGCCACGGGGTAAACGAGCAGTACTTC; CDR3aa: CASSHGVNEQYF
abundance: many; v_gene: TRBV29-1; j_gene: TRBJ1-1; d_gene: .; CDR3nt: TGCAGCGTTGACGTACAGGAGAACACTGAAGCTTTCTTT; CDR3aa: CSVDVQENTEAFF
abundance: few; v_gene: TRBV14; j_gene: TRBJ1-1; d_gene: .; CDR3nt: TGTGCCAGCAGCCAAGGAATCGGCTCTGAAGCTTTCTTT; CDR3aa: CASSQGIGSEAFF
abundance: .; v_gene: TRBV12-3/TRBV12-4; j_gene: TRBJ1-4; d_gene: .; CDR3nt: TGTGCCACCGGGAGAGGAGTTCGTGAAAAACTGTTTTTT; CDR3aa: CATGRGVREKLFF
abundance: many; v_gene: TRBV9; j_gene: TRBJ2-5; d_gene: TRBD2; CDR3nt: TGTGCCAGCAGCCCTGGACTAGCGGGGGAGACCCAGTACTTC; CDR3aa: CASSPGLAGETQYF
abundance: many; v_gene: TRBV27; j_gene: TRBJ2-3; d_gene: TRBD1; CDR3nt: TGTGCCAGCAGTTTATACGACAGGGTTAACACAGATACGCAGTATTTT; CDR3aa: CASSLYDRVNTDTQYF
abundance: many; v_gene: TRBV20-1; j_gene: TRBJ2-1; d_gene: .; CDR3nt: TGCAGTGCTAGAGATATACGGGTGAACTACAATGAGCAGTTCTTC; CDR3aa: CSARDIRVNYNEQFF
abundance: .; v_gene: TRBV12-3/TRBV12-4; j_gene: TRBJ1-5; d_gene: .; CDR3nt: TGTGCCAGCAGTTCCCAACCGTGGGGGAATAGCAATCAGCCCCAGCATTTT; CDR3aa: CASSSQPWGNSNQPQHF
abundance: .; v_gene: TRBV2; j_gene: TRBJ1-4; d_gene: .; CDR3nt: TGTGCCAGCAGTGAAGCCCCGTCAAATCGCAAAAAACTGTTTTTT; CDR3aa: CASSEAPSNRKKLFF
abundance: .; v_gene: TRBV5-4; j_gene: TRBJ2-7; d_gene: TRBD2; CDR3nt: TGTGCCAGCAGCTTACACCCGGGGGGCTACGAGCAGTACTTC; CDR3aa: CASSLHPGGYEQYF
abundance: many; v_gene: TRBV4-2; j_gene: TRBJ2-7; d_gene: TRBD1; CDR3nt: TGTGCCAGCAGCCAAGAGGGACAGGCCTACGAGCAGTACTTC; CDR3aa: CASSQEGQAYEQYF
abundance: many; v_gene: TRBV4-3; j_gene: TRBJ2-4; d_gene: .; CDR3nt: TGCGCCAGCAGCCAAAGCAGGGCTAACATTCAGTACTTC; CDR3aa: CASSQSRANIQYF
abundance: many; v_gene: TRBV9; j_gene: TRBJ2-7; d_gene: .; CDR3nt: TGTGCCAGCAGCGTAGGCAACAGGGCCTACGAGCAGTACTTC; CDR3aa: CASSVGNRAYEQYF
abundance: many; v_gene: TRBV28; j_gene: TRBJ2-4; d_gene: TRBD1; CDR3nt: TGTGCCAGCAGTTTAATTTCCTACAGGGGGAAAAACATTCAGTACTTC; CDR3aa: CASSLISYRGKNIQYF
abundance: many; v_gene: TRBV28; j_gene: TRBJ1-5; d_gene: TRBD1; CDR3nt: TGTGCCAGTATGACAGGGGGCGAGGGGCAGCCCCAGCATTTT; CDR3aa: CASMTGGEGQPQHF
abundance: few; v_gene: TRBV28; j_gene: TRBJ2-3; d_gene: TRBD1; CDR3nt: TGTGCCAGCAGTCCCCCGAGACGAGCGGCACAGGGGTCGCAGTATTTT; CDR3aa: CASSPPRRAAQGSQYF
abundance: .; v_gene: TRBV29-1; j_gene: TRBJ2-3; d_gene: .; CDR3nt: TGCAGCGGGGCCCCTCCGGGGGGCGGGACAGATACGCAGTATTTT; CDR3aa: CSGAPPGGGTDTQYF
abundance: many; v_gene: TRBV10-3; j_gene: TRBJ1-6; d_gene: .; CDR3nt: TGTGCCATAGAGGACCCAACACCCCTCCACTTT; CDR3aa: CAIEDPTPLHF
abundance: few; v_gene: TRBV6-2/TRBV6-3; j_gene: TRBJ1-5; d_gene: .; CDR3nt: TGTGCCAGCAGTTCGGGACTGACTAAAAATCAGTCCCAGCATTTT; CDR3aa: CASSSGLTKNQSQHF
abundance: many; v_gene: TRBV28; j_gene: TRBJ1-4; d_gene: .; CDR3nt: TGTGCCATCTCTCTTCCGGGGCCTGAAAAACTGTTTTTT; CDR3aa: CAISLPGPEKLFF
abundance: many; v_gene: TRBV4-2; j_gene: TRBJ2-1; d_gene: TRBD2; CDR3nt: TGTGCCAGCAGCCAAGAGAGCGGGGATTACAATGAGCAGTTCTTC; CDR3aa: CASSQESGDYNEQFF
abundance: many; v_gene: TRBV20-1; j_gene: TRBJ2-7; d_gene: TRBD1; CDR3nt: TGCAGTGCTACACGTACAGGGGTCCACGAGCAGTACTTC; CDR3aa: CSATRTGVHEQYF
abundance: few; v_gene: TRBV9; j_gene: TRBJ2-4; d_gene: TRBD2; CDR3nt: TGTGCCAGCAGCGTAGTTGGGACTAGGCCCTGCCTAGCCAAAAACATTCAGTACTTC; CDR3aa: CASSVVGTRPCLAKNIQYF
abundance: many; v_gene: TRBV2; j_gene: TRBJ1-2; d_gene: .; CDR3nt: TGTGCCAGCAGTGAAGCCGGAGGGAATGCGAGATACACCTTC; CDR3aa: CASSEAGGNARYTF
abundance: few; v_gene: TRBV29-1; j_gene: TRBJ1-5; d_gene: .; CDR3nt: TGCAGCGTTGTTCAAGGGGTTGGTCCCCAGCATTTT; CDR3aa: CSVVQGVGPQHF
abundance: many; v_gene: TRBV6-5; j_gene: TRBJ2-6; d_gene: .; CDR3nt: TGTGCCAGCAGGCAAGGAGAACAGTGGGCTGGGGCCAACGTCCTGACTTTC; CDR3aa: CASRQGEQWAGANVLTF
abundance: once; v_gene: TRBV5-1; j_gene: TRBJ1-1; d_gene: .; CDR3nt: TGCGCCAGCAGCTTGGGAGGTGGGGCCCTCGGTGGGGCTTTCTTT; CDR3aa: CASSLGGGALGGAFF
abundance: .; v_gene: TRBV5-1; j_gene: TRBJ2-2; d_gene: TRBD1; CDR3nt: TGCGCCAGCAGCTGGACAGGGGACACCGGGGAGCTGTTTTTT; CDR3aa: CASSWTGDTGELFF
abundance: .; v_gene: TRBV12-3/TRBV12-4; j_gene: TRBJ2-2; d_gene: .; CDR3nt: TGTGCCAGCAGTTTACCCGGGGAGCTGTTTTTT; CDR3aa: CASSLPGELFF
abundance: .; v_gene: TRBV6-2/TRBV6-3; j_gene: TRBJ2-2; d_gene: .; CDR3nt: TGTGCCAGCAGCCCCCCCGCTGGGTACGGCGGGGAGCTGTTTTTT; CDR3aa: CASSPPAGYGGELFF
abundance: .; v_gene: TRBV4-3; j_gene: TRBJ2-3; d_gene: TRBD1; CDR3nt: TGCGCCAGCAGCCAAGCGGGACAGGGAAACACAGATACGCAGTATTTT; CDR3aa: CASSQAGQGNTDTQYF
abundance: many; v_gene: TRBV12-3/TRBV12-4; j_gene: TRBJ1-6; d_gene: .; CDR3nt: TGTGCCAGCAGTTTTGGGGCGGGGAATTCACCCCTCCACTTT; CDR3aa: CASSFGAGNSPLHF
abundance: few; v_gene: TRBV9; j_gene: TRBJ2-5; d_gene: .; CDR3nt: TGTGCCAGCAGCGTAGGGACAGACCCATACCAAGAGACCCAGTACTTC; CDR3aa: CASSVGTDPYQETQYF
abundance: .; v_gene: TRBV28; j_gene: TRBJ2-7; d_gene: TRBD1; CDR3nt: TGTGCCAGCAGTCCCCGACAGGGGAGCGAGCAGTACTTC; CDR3aa: CASSPRQGSEQYF
abundance: few; v_gene: TRBV18; j_gene: TRBJ2-7; d_gene: TRBD1; CDR3nt: TGTGCCAGCTCACGAGGGACAGGGGGGCTTTACGAGCAGTACTTC; CDR3aa: CASSRGTGGLYEQYF
abundance: few; v_gene: TRBV15; j_gene: TRBJ1-1; d_gene: TRBD1; CDR3nt: TGTGCCACCAGCGGGCAACAGGGGGTTGGGAACACTGAAGCTTTCTTT; CDR3aa: CATSGQQGVGNTEAFF
abundance: many; v_gene: TRBV11-2; j_gene: TRBJ2-3; d_gene: .; CDR3nt: TGTGCCAGCAGCTTATCACTCTGGGGCAGGCGTTCGGTAGATACGCAGTATTTT; CDR3aa: CASSLSLWGRRSVDTQYF
abundance: many; v_gene: TRBV2; j_gene: TRBJ1-6; d_gene: .; CDR3nt: TGTGCCAGCAGTGTCGGCTCAACTAGCTCCTATAATTCACCCCTCCACTTT; CDR3aa: CASSVGSTSSYNSPLHF
abundance: .; v_gene: TRBV5-1; j_gene: TRBJ2-4; d_gene: .; CDR3nt: TGCGCCAGCAGCTCAGCGACAGCTACTATAGCCAAAAACATTCAGTACTTC; CDR3aa: CASSSATATIAKNIQYF
abundance: many; v_gene: TRBV4-3; j_gene: TRBJ2-7; d_gene: TRBD2; CDR3nt: TGCGCCAGCAGCCGGAACCTAGCGGGGGGCGCCTACGAGCAGTACTTC; CDR3aa: CASSRNLAGGAYEQYF
abundance: many; v_gene: TRBV20-1; j_gene: TRBJ2-7; d_gene: .; CDR3nt: TGCAGTGCTTCAGGGACAGAGCAGTACTTC; CDR3aa: CSASGTEQYF